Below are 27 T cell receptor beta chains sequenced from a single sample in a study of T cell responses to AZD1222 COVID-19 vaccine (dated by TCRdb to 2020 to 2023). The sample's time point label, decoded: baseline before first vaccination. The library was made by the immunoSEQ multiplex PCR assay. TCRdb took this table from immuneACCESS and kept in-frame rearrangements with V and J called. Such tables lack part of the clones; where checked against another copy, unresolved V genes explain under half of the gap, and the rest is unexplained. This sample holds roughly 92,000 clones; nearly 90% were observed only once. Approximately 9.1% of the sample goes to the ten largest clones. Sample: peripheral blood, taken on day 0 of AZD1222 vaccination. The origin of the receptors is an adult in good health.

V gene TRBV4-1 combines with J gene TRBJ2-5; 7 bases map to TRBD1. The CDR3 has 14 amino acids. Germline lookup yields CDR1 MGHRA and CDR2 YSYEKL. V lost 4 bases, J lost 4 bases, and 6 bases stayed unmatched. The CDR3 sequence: CASSPGTARETQYF. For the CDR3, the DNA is TGCGCCAGCAGCCCCGGGACAGCGCGAGAGACCCAGTACTTC.

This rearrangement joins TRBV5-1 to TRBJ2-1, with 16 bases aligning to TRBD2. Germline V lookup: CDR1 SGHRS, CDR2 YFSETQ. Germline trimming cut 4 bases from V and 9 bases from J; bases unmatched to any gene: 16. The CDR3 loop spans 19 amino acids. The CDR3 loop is CASSRTGTSGGVNLVEQFF. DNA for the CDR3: TGCGCCAGCAGCCGAACCGGGACTAGCGGGGGGGTAAATTTAGTTGAGCAGTTCTTC.

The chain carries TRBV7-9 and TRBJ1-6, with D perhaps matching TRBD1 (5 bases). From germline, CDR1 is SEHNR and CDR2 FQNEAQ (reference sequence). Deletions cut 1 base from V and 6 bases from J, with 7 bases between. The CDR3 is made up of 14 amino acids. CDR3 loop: CASSLVQGNSPLHF. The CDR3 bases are TGTGCCAGCAGCTTAGTTCAGGGTAATTCACCCCTCCACTTT.

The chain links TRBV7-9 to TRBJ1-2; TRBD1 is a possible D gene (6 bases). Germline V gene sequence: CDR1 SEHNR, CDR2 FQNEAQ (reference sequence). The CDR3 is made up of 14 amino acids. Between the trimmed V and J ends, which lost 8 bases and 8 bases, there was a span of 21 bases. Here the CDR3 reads CASGRQATFGGYTF. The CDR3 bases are TGTGCCAGCGGCCGACAGGCGACGTTCGGGGGCTACACCTTC.

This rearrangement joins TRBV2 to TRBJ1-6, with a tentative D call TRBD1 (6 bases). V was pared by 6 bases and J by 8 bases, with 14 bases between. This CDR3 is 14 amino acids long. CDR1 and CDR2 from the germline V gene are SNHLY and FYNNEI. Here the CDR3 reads CASRNRVGDSPLHF. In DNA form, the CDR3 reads TGTGCCAGCAGAAACAGGGTGGGTGATTCACCCCTCCACTTT.

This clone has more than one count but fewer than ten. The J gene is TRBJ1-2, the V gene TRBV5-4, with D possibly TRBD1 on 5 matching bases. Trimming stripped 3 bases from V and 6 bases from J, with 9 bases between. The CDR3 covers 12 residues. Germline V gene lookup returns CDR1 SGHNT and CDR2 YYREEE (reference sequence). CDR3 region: CASSWGNDGYTF. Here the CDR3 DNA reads TGTGCCAGCAGCTGGGGGAACGATGGCTACACCTTC.

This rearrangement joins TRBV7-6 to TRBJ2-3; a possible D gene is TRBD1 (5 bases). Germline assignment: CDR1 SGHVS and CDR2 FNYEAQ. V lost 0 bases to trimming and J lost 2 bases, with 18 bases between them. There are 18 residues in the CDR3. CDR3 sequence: CASSLAVGGAQITDTQYF. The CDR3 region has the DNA TGTGCCAGCAGCTTAGCCGTGGGTGGGGCACAAATCACAGATACGCAGTATTTT.

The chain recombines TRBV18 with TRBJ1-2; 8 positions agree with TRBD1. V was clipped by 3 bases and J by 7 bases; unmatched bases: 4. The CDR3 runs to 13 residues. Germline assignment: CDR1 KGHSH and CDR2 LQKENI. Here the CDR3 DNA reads TGTGCCAGCTCACCGGACAGGGTCGGTGGCTACACCTTC. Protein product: CASSPDRVGGYTF.

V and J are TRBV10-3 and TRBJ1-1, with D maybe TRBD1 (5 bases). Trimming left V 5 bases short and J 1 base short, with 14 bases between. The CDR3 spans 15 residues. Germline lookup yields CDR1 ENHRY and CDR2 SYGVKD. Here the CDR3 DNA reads TGTGCCATCAGTTACTCCGGGACTGGGAACACTGAAGCTTTCTTT. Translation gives CAISYSGTGNTEAFF.

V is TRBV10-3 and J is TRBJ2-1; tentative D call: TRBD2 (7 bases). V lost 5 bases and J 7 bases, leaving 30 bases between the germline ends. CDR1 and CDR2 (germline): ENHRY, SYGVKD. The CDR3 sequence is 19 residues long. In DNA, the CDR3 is TGTGCCATCAGTCCCGCGGGGGCTAGCGGTTACCGTCCCGATAATGAGCAGTTCTTC. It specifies CAISPAGASGYRPDNEQFF.

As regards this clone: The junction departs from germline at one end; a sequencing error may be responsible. The CDR3 loop is CATSRESMKTEAFF. Written as DNA, the CDR3 is TGTGCCACCAGCAGAGAGTCGATGAAAACTGAAGCTTTCTTT. The V call is TRBV15, the J call TRBJ1-1, with D unclear. The CDR3 loop spans 14 amino acids. The germline V gene has CDR1 LNHNV and CDR2 YYDKDF (reference sequence).

The CDR3 loop reads CASSAGGDTQYF. CDR3 bases: TGTGCCAGCAGCGCCGGGGGGGATACGCAGTATTTT. The J gene is TRBJ2-3, the V gene TRBV9; 7 bases map to TRBD2. CDR1 is SGDLS and CDR2 is YYNGEE in the germline V gene. V shed 3 bases and J 6 bases; nucleotides not matched to a gene: 1. CDR3 length equals 12 residues.

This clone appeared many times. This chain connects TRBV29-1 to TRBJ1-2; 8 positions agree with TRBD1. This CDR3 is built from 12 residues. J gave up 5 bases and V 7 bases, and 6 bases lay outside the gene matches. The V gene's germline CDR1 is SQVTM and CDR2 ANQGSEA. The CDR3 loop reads CSGRQGRYGYTF. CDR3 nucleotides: TGCAGCGGCAGACAGGGGCGGTATGGCTACACCTTC.

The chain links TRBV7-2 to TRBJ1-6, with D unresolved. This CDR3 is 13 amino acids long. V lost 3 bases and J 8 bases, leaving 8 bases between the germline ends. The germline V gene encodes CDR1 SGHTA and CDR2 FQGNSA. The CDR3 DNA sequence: TGTGCCAGCAGCTTGACAAGCGATTCACCCCTCCACTTT. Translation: CASSLTSDSPLHF.

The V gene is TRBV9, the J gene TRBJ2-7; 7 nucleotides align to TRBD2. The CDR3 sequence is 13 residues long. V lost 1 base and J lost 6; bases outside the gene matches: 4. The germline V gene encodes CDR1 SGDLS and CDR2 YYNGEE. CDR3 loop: CASSVLAVSEQYF. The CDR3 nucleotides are TGTGCCAGCAGCGTACTAGCGGTCTCCGAGCAGTACTTC. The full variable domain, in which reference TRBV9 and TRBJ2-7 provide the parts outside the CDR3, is DSGVTQTPKHLITATGQRVTLRCSPRSGDLSVYWYQQSLDQGLQFLIQYYNGEERAKGNILERFSAQQFPDLHSELNLSSLELGDSALYFCASSVLAVSEQYFGPGTRLTVT.

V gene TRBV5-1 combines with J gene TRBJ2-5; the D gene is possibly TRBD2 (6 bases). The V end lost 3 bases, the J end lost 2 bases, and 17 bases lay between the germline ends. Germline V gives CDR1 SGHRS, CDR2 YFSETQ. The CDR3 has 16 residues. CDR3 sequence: CASSWGERVLQETQYF. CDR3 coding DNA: TGCGCCAGCAGCTGGGGGGAGAGGGTACTTCAAGAGACCCAGTACTTC.

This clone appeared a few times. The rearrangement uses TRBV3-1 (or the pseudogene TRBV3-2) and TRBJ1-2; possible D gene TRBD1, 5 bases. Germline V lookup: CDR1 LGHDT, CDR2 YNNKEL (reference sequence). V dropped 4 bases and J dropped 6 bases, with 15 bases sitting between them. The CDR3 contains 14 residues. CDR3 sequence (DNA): TGTGCCAGCAGCCCACCCTGGGGCTTCGATGGCTACACCTTC. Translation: CASSPPWGFDGYTF.

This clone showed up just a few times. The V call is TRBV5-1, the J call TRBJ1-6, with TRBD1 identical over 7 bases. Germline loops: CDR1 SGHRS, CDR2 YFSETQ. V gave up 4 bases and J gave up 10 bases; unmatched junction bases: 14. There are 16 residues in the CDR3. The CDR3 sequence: CASSLWRAGGESPLHF. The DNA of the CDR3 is TGCGCCAGCAGCCTTTGGAGAGCAGGGGGGGAATCACCCCTCCACTTT. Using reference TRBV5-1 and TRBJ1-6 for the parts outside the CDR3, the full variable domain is KAGVTQTPRYLIKTRGQQVTLSCSPISGHRSVSWYQQTPGQGLQFLFEYFSETQRNKGNFPGRFSGRQFSNSRSEMNVSTLELGDSALYLCASSLWRAGGESPLHFGNGTRLTVT.

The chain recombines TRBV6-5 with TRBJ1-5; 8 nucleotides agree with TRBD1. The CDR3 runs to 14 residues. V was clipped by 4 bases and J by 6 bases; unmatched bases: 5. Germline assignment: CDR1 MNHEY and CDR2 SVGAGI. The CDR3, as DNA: TGTGCCAGCAGTTCCCAGGGGGCTAGTCAGCCCCAGCATTTT. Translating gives CASSSQGASQPQHF.

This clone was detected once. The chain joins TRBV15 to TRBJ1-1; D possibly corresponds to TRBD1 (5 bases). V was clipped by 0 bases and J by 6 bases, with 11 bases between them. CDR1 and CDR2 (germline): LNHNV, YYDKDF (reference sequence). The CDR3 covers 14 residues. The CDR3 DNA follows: TGTGCCACCAGCAGAGAAGGGGCAGGAGCTGAAGCTTTCTTT. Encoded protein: CATSREGAGAEAFF. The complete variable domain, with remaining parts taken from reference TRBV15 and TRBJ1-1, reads DAMVIQNPRYQVTQFGKPVTLSCSQTLNHNVMYWYQQKSSQAPKLLFHYYDKDFNNEADTPDNFQSRRPNTSFCFLDIRSPGLGDTAMYLCATSREGAGAEAFFGQGTRLTVV.

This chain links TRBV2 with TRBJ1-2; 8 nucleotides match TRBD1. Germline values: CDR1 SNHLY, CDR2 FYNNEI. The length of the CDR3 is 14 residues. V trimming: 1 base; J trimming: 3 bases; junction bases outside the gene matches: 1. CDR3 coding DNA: TGTGCCAGCAGTGAAGTGGGACAGGACTATGGCTACACCTTC. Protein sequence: CASSEVGQDYGYTF. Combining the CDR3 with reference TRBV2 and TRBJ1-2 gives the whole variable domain EPEVTQTPSHQVTQMGQEVILRCVPISNHLYFYWYRQILGQKVEFLVSFYNNEISEKSEIFDDQFSVERPDGSNFTLKIRSTKLEDSAMYFCASSEVGQDYGYTFGSGTRLTVV.

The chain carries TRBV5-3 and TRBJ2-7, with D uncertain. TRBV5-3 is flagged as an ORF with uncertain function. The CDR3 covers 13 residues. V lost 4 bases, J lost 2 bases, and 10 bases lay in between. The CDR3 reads CARSPPSPYEQYF. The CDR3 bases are TGTGCCAGAAGCCCCCCGTCCCCCTACGAGCAGTACTTC.

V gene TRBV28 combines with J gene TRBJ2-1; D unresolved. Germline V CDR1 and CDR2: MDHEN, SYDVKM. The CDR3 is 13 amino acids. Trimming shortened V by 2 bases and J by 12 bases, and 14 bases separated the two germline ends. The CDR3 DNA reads TGTGCCAGCAGTTTAGGAGTAGAACCAGGGCAGTTCTTC. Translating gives CASSLGVEPGQFF.

The CDR3: CASSLRVGVSYNEQFF. DNA of the CDR3: TGCGCCAGCAGCTTGCGTGTTGGAGTTTCCTACAATGAGCAGTTCTTC. V usage is TRBV5-1 and J usage is TRBJ2-1; D is ambiguous. This CDR3 has 16 amino acids. Looked up from germline, CDR1 is SGHRS and CDR2 is YFSETQ. Trimming took off 1 base at V and 1 base at J, with 12 bases between the two ends. The full variable domain, completed using reference TRBV5-1 and TRBJ2-1, is KAGVTQTPRYLIKTRGQQVTLSCSPISGHRSVSWYQQTPGQGLQFLFEYFSETQRNKGNFPGRFSGRQFSNSRSEMNVSTLELGDSALYLCASSLRVGVSYNEQFFGPGTRLTVL.

Here the CDR3 reads CASSLGSSSGNTIYF. CDR3 nucleotides: TGCGCCAGCAGCTTAGGCTCCAGCTCTGGAAACACCATATATTTT. The chain carries TRBV5-1 and TRBJ1-3; D unresolved. The V and J ends lost 2 bases and 0 bases respectively, with 9 bases between them. This CDR3 region has 15 residues. Germline lookup yields CDR1 SGHRS and CDR2 YFSETQ. The variable domain in full, with the rest retrieved from reference TRBV5-1 and TRBJ1-3, is KAGVTQTPRYLIKTRGQQVTLSCSPISGHRSVSWYQQTPGQGLQFLFEYFSETQRNKGNFPGRFSGRQFSNSRSEMNVSTLELGDSALYLCASSLGSSSGNTIYFGEGSWLTVV.

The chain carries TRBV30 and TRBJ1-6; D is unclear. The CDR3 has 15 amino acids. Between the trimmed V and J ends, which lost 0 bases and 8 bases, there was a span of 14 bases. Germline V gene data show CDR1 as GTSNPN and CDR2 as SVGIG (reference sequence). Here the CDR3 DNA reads TGTGCCTGGAGTGTAGTGCAGACCCTATATTCACCCCTCCACTTT. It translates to CAWSVVQTLYSPLHF.

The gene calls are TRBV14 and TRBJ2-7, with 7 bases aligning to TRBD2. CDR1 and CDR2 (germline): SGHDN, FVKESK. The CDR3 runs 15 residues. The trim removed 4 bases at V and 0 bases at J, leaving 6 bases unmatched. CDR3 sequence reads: CASSLGGGSSYEQYF. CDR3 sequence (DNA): TGTGCCAGCAGCCTGGGAGGCGGGAGCTCCTACGAGCAGTACTTC.